A single sample is the source of the 25 T cell receptor beta chains below, sequenced in a study of T cell repertoires in cytomegalovirus infection. Using its own MiXCR run on the reads, TCRdb lists one record per CDR3 protein. Among 150,000 to 200,000 distinct CDR3 sequences listed, 17% were seen once. Sequences were obtained from CD8+ T cells from PBMCs. The source of these receptors is a human donor in good health (CMV status not recorded). Some clones in this sample may be carry-over from other donors' samples.

This clonotype showed up just a few times. The J gene is TRBJ2-7, the V gene TRBV7-9; D unclear. This CDR3 spans 12 amino acids. Trimming left V 3 bases short and J 7 bases short, with 10 bases between. CDR1 is SEHNR, CDR2 FQNEAQ, per germline (reference sequence). The DNA for the CDR3 is TGTGCCAGCAGCTTCTCCGCTGGAGAGCAGTACTTC. This translates into CASSFSAGEQYF.

The J gene is TRBJ2-7, the V gene TRBV6-1, with D possibly being TRBD2 (5 bases). This CDR3 has 14 residues. V lost 4 bases and J lost 7, with 17 bases in between. The germline V gene encodes CDR1 MNHNS and CDR2 SASEGT. The CDR3 reads CASSALGQTGEQYF. The CDR3 nucleotides are TGTGCCAGCAGTGCACTCGGGCAGACGGGGGAGCAGTACTTC.

V and J are TRBV7-9 and TRBJ2-5, with D tentatively TRBD1 or TRBD2 (5 bases each). Looked up from germline, CDR1 is SEHNR and CDR2 is FQNEAQ (reference sequence). The CDR3 loop spans 15 amino acids. The V and J ends lost 3 bases and 4 bases respectively, with 15 bases between them. CDR3 region: CASSFGWGSGETQYF. CDR3 bases: TGTGCCAGCAGCTTCGGGTGGGGGAGCGGAGAGACCCAGTACTTC.

This clonotype was seen more than once but under ten times. The chain couples TRBV7-8 to TRBJ2-7; D remains ambiguous. The germline V and J ends were trimmed by 5 bases and 4 bases, with 12 bases remaining between them. CDR3 length: 13 residues. The germline V gene encodes CDR1 SGHVS and CDR2 FQNEAQ. CDR3 amino acids: CASSPVGNYEQYF. CDR3 DNA: TGTGCCAGCAGCCCAGTGGGGAATTACGAGCAGTACTTC.

This sequence joins TRBV27 and TRBJ2-7, with 12 bases aligning to TRBD2. Germline V gene data show CDR1 as MNHEY and CDR2 as SMNVEV (reference sequence). Unmatched junction bases numbered 6, after V lost 0 bases and J lost 6 bases. This CDR3 region has 16 residues. Here the CDR3 reads CASSLSTTSGSREQYF. As DNA, the CDR3 is TGTGCCAGCAGTTTATCGACGACTAGCGGGAGTCGCGAGCAGTACTTC.

The chain uses TRBV29-1 and TRBJ1-3; D gene ambiguous. Germline lookup yields CDR1 SQVTM and CDR2 ANQGSEA. The CDR3 runs 11 residues. Trimming removed 3 bases from V and 2 bases from J, with 2 bases in between. CDR3 sequence (DNA): TGCAGCGTTGACACTGGAAACACCATATATTTT. Translation: CSVDTGNTIYF.

This clonotype was seen more than once but under ten times. A much larger clone is a single base away; this may be a read error. This CDR3 reads CASSQGQNEQYF. Written as DNA, the CDR3 is TGTGCCAGCAGCCAGGGACAGAACGAGCAGTACTTC. The chain couples TRBV7-9 to TRBJ2-7; 7 bases are a match to TRBD1. The CDR3 spans 12 residues. With 5 bases clipped from V and 5 bases from J, the junction kept 3 bases outside the gene matches. Germline CDR1 and CDR2: SEHNR and FQNEAQ (reference sequence).

The sample holds a few counts of this clonotype. The V call is TRBV7-2, the J call TRBJ1-1; D ambiguous. V was cut by 1 base and J by 5 bases, with 8 bases left in between. The CDR3 extends over 13 amino acids. Germline CDR1 is SGHTA and CDR2 is FQGNSA. The CDR3 region is CASSLVPYTEAFF. DNA of the CDR3: TGTGCCAGCAGCTTAGTCCCTTATACTGAAGCTTTCTTT.

V gene TRBV7-9 combines with J gene TRBJ2-1; 7 positions match TRBD2. The CDR3 runs to 16 residues. Germline V gene lookup returns CDR1 SEHNR and CDR2 FQNEAQ (reference sequence). J lost 6 bases, V lost 4 bases, and 12 bases had no gene match. The CDR3 region has the DNA TGTGCCAGCAGCTCGGCCGGACTAGGGTCCGGCAATGAGCAGTTCTTC. Amino acid sequence: CASSSAGLGSGNEQFF.

This clonotype was detected many times. The chain employs TRBV7-2 and TRBJ1-1; perhaps TRBD1 as D (5 bases). Germline lookup yields CDR1 SGHTA and CDR2 FQGNSA. This CDR3 spans 14 amino acids. Deletions cut 3 bases from V and 8 bases from J, with 16 bases between. CDR3 sequence reads: CASSLGWGGDEAFF. The CDR3 DNA reads as TGTGCCAGCAGCTTGGGTTGGGGAGGGGACGAAGCTTTCTTT. Complete variable domain (other parts from reference TRBV7-2 and TRBJ1-1): GAGVSQSPSNKVTEKGKDVELRCDPISGHTALYWYRQSLGQGLEFLIYFQGNSAPDKSGLPSDRFSAERTGGSVSTLTIQRTQQEDSAVYLCASSLGWGGDEAFFGQGTRLTVV.

The genes are TRBV7-2 and TRBJ2-3; D perhaps matches TRBD2 (5 bases). V was shortened by 5 bases and J by 0 bases, with 12 bases between the two germline ends. This CDR3 comprises 15 residues. Germline V lookup: CDR1 SGHTA, CDR2 FQGNSA. Here the CDR3 reads CASSPWSGSTDTQYF. The CDR3 bases are TGTGCCAGCAGCCCTTGGTCGGGGAGCACAGATACGCAGTATTTT.

The sample holds a few counts of this clonotype. This chain connects TRBV7-6 to TRBJ2-1, with D tentatively TRBD1 (5 bases). The length of the CDR3 is 16 residues. Trimming pared 7 bases from V and 3 bases from J, leaving 19 bases between. Germline-derived CDR1 and CDR2 are SGHVS and FNYEAQ. In DNA form, the CDR3 reads TGTGCCAGCACTCCCCTTACGGCCAGGGACTACAATGAGCAGTTCTTC. It yields the protein CASTPLTARDYNEQFF.

The chain links TRBV14 to TRBJ2-7; the match to TRBD2 covers 7 bases. The CDR3 is made up of 15 amino acids. Per germline, CDR1 SGHDN and CDR2 FVKESK. V was clipped by 3 bases and J by 3 bases; unmatched bases: 8. Written as DNA, the CDR3 is TGTGCCAGCAGCCAGGCCCTAGCGGACATCTACGAGCAGTACTTC. Translation gives CASSQALADIYEQYF.

The chain carries TRBV6-1 and TRBJ2-1; 8 bases fit TRBD2. The V gene's germline CDR1 is MNHNS and CDR2 SASEGT. This CDR3 has 14 residues. The V and J ends lost 3 bases and 6 bases, in that order; junction bases with no gene match: 4. CDR3 in amino acids: CASSEGLGGNEQFF. The CDR3 DNA follows: TGTGCCAGCAGTGAGGGACTAGGAGGCAATGAGCAGTTCTTC.

This clonotype was picked up a small number of times. This chain links TRBV3-1 with TRBJ2-7, with D possibly called TRBD1 or TRBD2 (5 bases each). Trimming stripped 2 bases from V and 4 bases from J, with 15 bases between. Germline V gene data show CDR1 as LGHDT and CDR2 as YNNKEL (reference sequence). The CDR3 consists of 15 residues. The CDR3 is CASSQKPGPRYEQYF. The CDR3 nucleotides read TGTGCCAGCAGCCAAAAGCCGGGACCCCGGTACGAGCAGTACTTC.

This clonotype was counted only a few times. The DNA for the CDR3 is TGTGCCAGCAGCTTTGCCCGGTACGAGCAGTACTTC. Translation: CASSFARYEQYF. V usage is TRBV7-9 and J usage is TRBJ2-7; D is unclear. The CDR3 runs to 12 residues. V lost 3 bases and J lost 4, with 7 bases in between. Germline V lookup: CDR1 SEHNR, CDR2 FQNEAQ (reference sequence).

This clonotype was counted only a few times. The chain couples TRBV27 to TRBJ2-7; D gene unclear. The germline V and J ends were trimmed by 5 bases and 2 bases, with 13 bases remaining between them. From germline, CDR1 is MNHEY and CDR2 SMNVEV (reference sequence). The CDR3 contains 14 residues. The CDR3, as DNA: TGTGCCAGCAGTAGATTAAGGGAACCCTACGAGCAGTACTTC. Translating gives CASSRLREPYEQYF.

CDR3 region: CATKIDRGHGNTIYF. The CDR3 DNA sequence: TGTGCCACCAAAATAGACAGGGGGCACGGAAACACCATATATTTT. The chain uses TRBV15 and TRBJ1-3; TRBD1 matches 10 bases. Trimming at V came to 7 bases and at J to 4 bases, leaving 7 bases not matched to a gene. Germline CDR1 and CDR2: LNHNV and YYDKDF (reference sequence). The CDR3 has 15 amino acids.

The chain employs TRBV6-5 and TRBJ2-3, with unresolved D. Between the trimmed V and J ends, which lost 5 bases and 5 bases, there was a span of 20 bases. There are 16 residues in the CDR3. Germline V CDR1 and CDR2: MNHEY, SVGAGI. The CDR3 region is CASSPHPRRAQDTQYF. Here the CDR3 DNA reads TGTGCCAGCAGTCCCCATCCTCGAAGGGCCCAAGATACGCAGTATTTT.

This clonotype was seen many times. This chain uses TRBV7-2 with TRBJ1-2; unclear D gene. The CDR3 is 14 residues long. The V end lost 0 bases, the J end lost 4 bases, and 9 bases lay between the germline ends. Germline values: CDR1 SGHTA, CDR2 FQGNSA. DNA of the CDR3: TGTGCCAGCAGCTTAGCGCAGGCTGGCTATGGCTACACCTTC. Its translation: CASSLAQAGYGYTF. Full variable domain (rest looked up from reference TRBV7-2 and TRBJ1-2): GAGVSQSPSNKVTEKGKDVELRCDPISGHTALYWYRQSLGQGLEFLIYFQGNSAPDKSGLPSDRFSAERTGGSVSTLTIQRTQQEDSAVYLCASSLAQAGYGYTFGSGTRLTVV.

A few counts support this clonotype. The chain employs TRBV7-6 and TRBJ1-5; D unresolved. V was cut by 1 base and J by 9 bases, with 7 bases left in between. Germline loops: CDR1 SGHVS, CDR2 FNYEAQ. The CDR3 spans 12 residues. In nucleotides, the CDR3 is TGTGCCAGCAGCTTAGGGGAAAGGCCCCAGCATTTT. This sequence encodes CASSLGERPQHF.

The V call is TRBV20-1, the J call TRBJ1-2; D uncertain. Germline V gene data show CDR1 as DFQATT and CDR2 as SNEGSKA (reference sequence). Trimming took off 1 base at V and 2 bases at J, with 8 bases between the two ends. CDR3 length: 13 amino acids. CDR3 bases: TGCAGTGCTAGAGGCAGGCAAAACTATGGCTACACCTTC. This sequence encodes CSARGRQNYGYTF.

This clonotype was counted between two and nine times. The rearrangement joins TRBV29-1 to TRBJ1-2; TRBD1 aligns across 9 bases. Germline assignment: CDR1 SQVTM and CDR2 ANQGSEA. The V segment lost 6 bases and the J segment 2 bases; nucleotides outside the gene matches: 4. This CDR3 has 13 residues. The CDR3: CSVRTGENYGYTF. As DNA, the CDR3 is TGCAGCGTACGGACAGGGGAAAACTATGGCTACACCTTC.

V and J are TRBV14 and TRBJ2-1; 7 bases line up with TRBD1. CDR1 and CDR2 (germline): SGHDN, FVKESK. V shed 0 bases and J 8 bases; nucleotides not matched to a gene: 4. The CDR3 totals 14 residues. CDR3 loop: CASSQDSTGYEQFF. The CDR3 DNA reads as TGTGCCAGCAGCCAAGACTCGACAGGGTATGAGCAGTTCTTC.

The genes are TRBV12-3 or TRBV12-4 and TRBJ1-1; the match to TRBD1 covers 9 bases. The V segment lost 6 bases and the J segment 2 bases; nucleotides outside the gene matches: 4. The CDR3 length is 14 residues. The CDR3 spells CASRGTGTNTEAFF. The DNA of the CDR3 is TGTGCCAGCAGGGGGACAGGGACTAACACTGAAGCTTTCTTT.